This TCR beta chain comes out of a study of CD8 T cells in Susac syndrome. RNA in amounts of about 0.5 to 1 ug was reverse transcribed with random hexamers. TCRdb analysed the immunoSEQ multiplex PCR reads with MiXCR anew, one entry per CDR3 protein. The sample lists 400,000 or so distinct CDR3 sequences, approximately 89% occurring once. TCR beta sequencing was performed on blood CD8+ and CD4+ T cells. The multiple sclerosis control cohort comprised treatment-naive individuals presenting with stable or active relapsing-remitting disease. Germline V gives CDR1 MNHEY, CDR2 SMNVEV (reference sequence). Deletions cut 1 base from V and 1 base from J, with 7 bases between. The CDR3 loop spans 14 amino acids.

This receptor was obtained from a human donor with multiple sclerosis. The gene calls are TRBV27 and TRBJ1-1; D remains ambiguous. Specimen: CD8+ T cells from PBMCs. The CDR3 loop is CASSLWSGNTEAFF. The CDR3 coding sequence is TGTGCCAGCAGTTTATGGTCGGGGAACACTGAAGCTTTCTTT.